This T cell receptor beta chain is from a study of blood T cells in healthy people across ages. Study results and caveats: Nothing was known about donor CMV status, and this possibly confounded expanded clonotype changes.

Comments on this clonotype: What it binds is unknown.

Losses at the gene ends were 6 bases for V and 4 bases for J; bases not matched to a gene: 9. This CDR3 has 14 amino acids. CDR1 is MDHEN, CDR2 SYDVKM, per germline. A second PCR, run for about 6 to 12 cycles, used a sample-barcoded 5' primer plus a J-beta primer mix. Sequencing yielded, for each sample, at least 3 million paired-end reads carrying CDR3. Each CDR3 protein gets one entry after TCRdb re-called the 5' RACE reads with MiXCR. This table has about 720,000 distinct CDR3 sequences, about 25% appearing once. These same records also appear under a second study, on T cells of mothers and their children. In that study: TCR recombination output is shaped by thymic selection similarly in related and unrelated pairs.

The V and J genes are TRBV28 and TRBJ2-7, with 7 bases that match TRBD1. The sequencing input was blood. This TCR came from a boy younger than 18 in good health. The CDR3 DNA reads TGTGCCAGCAGGGGGACAGCTTCGCTTTACGAGCAGTACTTC. Encoded protein: CASRGTASLYEQYF. The variable domain in full, with the rest retrieved from reference TRBV28 and TRBJ2-7, is DVKVTQSSRYLVKRTGEKVFLECVQDMDHENMFWYRQDPGLGLRLIYFSYDVKMKEKGDIPEGYSVSREKKERFSLILESASTNQTSMYLCASRGTASLYEQYFGPGTRLTVT.